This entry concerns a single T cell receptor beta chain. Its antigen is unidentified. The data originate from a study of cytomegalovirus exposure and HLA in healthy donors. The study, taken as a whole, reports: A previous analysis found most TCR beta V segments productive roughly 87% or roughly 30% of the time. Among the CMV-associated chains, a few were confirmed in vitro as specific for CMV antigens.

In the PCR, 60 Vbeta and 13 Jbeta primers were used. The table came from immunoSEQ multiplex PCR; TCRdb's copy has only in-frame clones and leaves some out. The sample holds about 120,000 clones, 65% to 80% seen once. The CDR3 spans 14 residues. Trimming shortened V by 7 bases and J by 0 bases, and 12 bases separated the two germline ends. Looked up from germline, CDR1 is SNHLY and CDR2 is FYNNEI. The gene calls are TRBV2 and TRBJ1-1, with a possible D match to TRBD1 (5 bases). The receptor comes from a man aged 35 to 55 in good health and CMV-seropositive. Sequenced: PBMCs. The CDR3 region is CASTRGELNTEAFF. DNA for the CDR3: TGTGCCAGCACCCGGGGGGAATTGAACACTGAAGCTTTCTTT.